This T cell receptor beta chain comes out of a study of T cells in localized non-small cell lung cancer. J was trimmed by 6 bases and V by 3 bases; bases with no gene match: 4. Germline values: CDR1 LNHDA, CDR2 SQIVND (reference sequence). This CDR3 contains 14 residues. TCRdb keeps only in-frame clones here, not all; method: immunoSEQ multiplex PCR. Of some 21,000 clones in the sample, 90% are singletons; the top ten hold about 7.1%. Study-level findings and limits: Uninvolved adjacent lung, not tumor, had the highest T cell clonality. Appearances in adjacent lung were noted for a median 57 of the top 100 tumor clones.

In regard to this clone: What it binds is unknown.

This receptor was taken from a woman between 35 and 75 years old with stage I lung adenocarcinoma. This chain uses TRBV19 with TRBJ2-4; 8 bases match TRBD1. The input for sequencing was peripheral blood, taken before any cancer treatment. The CDR3 DNA sequence: TGTGCCAGTAGTATGACAGGGGACGGAAACATTCAGTACTTC. Translating gives CASSMTGDGNIQYF.